One and the same sample provided the 20 T cell receptor beta chains below, sequenced in a study of a mutant IDH1 vaccine in newly diagnosed glioma. Here immunoSEQ multiplex PCR was the method, and the copy in TCRdb shows in-frame clones only, minus some. The sample lists approximately 82,000 clones, approximately 85% seen once, with under 2.5% in the top ten. Their antigens remain unidentified. The time point was: week 23, last vaccination. The content of each vaccine dose was 300 ug of mutant IDH1 20-mer peptide, and topical imiquimod accompanied it. This sample comprised PBMCs, obtained from a glioma patient whose treatment included an IDH1 peptide vaccine. The receptors were sampled from a man aged 25-40 years with glioma. Some clones in this sample may be carry-over from other donors' samples.

The chain has TRBV9 and TRBJ1-2; D is unresolved. The CDR3 runs to 14 residues. Trimming shortened V by 7 bases and J by 1 base, and 14 bases separated the two germline ends. Germline assignment: CDR1 SGDLS and CDR2 YYNGEE. Written as DNA, the CDR3 is TGTGCCAGCGGCCCGCAATTGGATAACTATGGCTACACCTTC. It is translated as CASGPQLDNYGYTF.

This clone was seen only once. This rearrangement joins TRBV7-9 to TRBJ2-5; 12 nucleotides align to TRBD2. The length of the CDR3 is 15 residues. CDR1 is SEHNR, CDR2 FQNEAQ, per germline (reference sequence). The junction had 3 bases not matched to a gene; V was cut back by 3 bases and J by 4 bases. The DNA of the CDR3 is TGTGCCAGCAGCTTCGGACTAGCGGGAACAGAGACCCAGTACTTC. The encoded protein is CASSFGLAGTETQYF.

The chain has TRBV6-1 and TRBJ1-1, with D unresolved. This CDR3 spans 16 amino acids. Germline CDR1 is MNHNS and CDR2 is SASEGT. The V and J ends lost 1 base and 5 bases respectively, with 17 bases between them. The chain's CDR3 is CASSEVLNRLGTEAFF. Written as DNA, the CDR3 is TGTGCCAGCAGTGAAGTTCTCAATCGGTTGGGAACTGAAGCTTTCTTT.

In regard to this clone: Distinct nucleotide sequences in the sample also encode this CDR3. The chain recombines TRBV7-2 with TRBJ2-5, with TRBD2 matching over 16 bases. Germline V gene lookup returns CDR1 SGHTA and CDR2 FQGNSA. CDR3 size: 16 residues. After removal of 5 bases from V and 2 bases from J, the junction contained 2 bases not matched to a gene. In DNA, the CDR3 is TGTGCCAGCAGCCCGGGACTAGCGGGGGGGCAAGAGACCCAGTACTTC. Residues: CASSPGLAGGQETQYF.

The rearrangement uses TRBV7-2 and TRBJ1-5; D uncertain. The CDR3 runs to 16 residues. CDR1 and CDR2 (germline): SGHTA, FQGNSA. V lost 6 bases and J lost 5, with 20 bases in between. CDR3 loop: CASSFSDGRVDQPQHF. The CDR3 DNA is TGTGCCAGCAGTTTCTCGGACGGGAGGGTGGATCAGCCCCAGCATTTT.

This rearrangement joins TRBV7-3 to TRBJ2-1; 7 nucleotides align to TRBD1. This CDR3 has 15 residues. CDR1 is SGHTA, CDR2 FQGTGA, per germline. V gave up 6 bases and J gave up 8 bases; unmatched junction bases: 13. CDR3 sequence reads: CASSRQGSRSDEQFF. The CDR3 region has the DNA TGTGCCAGCAGTCGACAGGGCTCCCGATCCGATGAGCAGTTCTTC. The entire variable domain, with the rest obtained from reference TRBV7-3 and TRBJ2-1, is as follows: GAGVSQTPSNKVTEKGKYVELRCDPISGHTALYWYRQSLGQGPEFLIYFQGTGAADDSGLPNDRFFAVRPEGSVSTLKIQRTERGDSAVYLCASSRQGSRSDEQFFGPGTRLTVL.

The rearrangement uses TRBV28 and TRBJ1-2, with unresolved D. This CDR3 comprises 12 residues. CDR1 is MDHEN and CDR2 is SYDVKM in the germline V gene. Trimming removed 6 bases from V and 3 bases from J, with 8 bases in between. DNA of the CDR3: TGTGCCAGCAGCTACGTGGACTATGGCTACACCTTC. Its protein product is CASSYVDYGYTF.

The V call is TRBV7-8, the J call TRBJ1-5, with 7 bases that match TRBD1. Germline loops: CDR1 SGHVS, CDR2 FQNEAQ. The CDR3 runs to 15 residues. The ends lost 5 bases at V and 7 bases at J; junction bases unmatched: 11. The CDR3 sequence is CASSPFGTARQPQHF. CDR3 DNA: TGTGCCAGCAGCCCTTTCGGGACAGCTCGACAGCCCCAGCATTTT.

The chain is built from TRBV2 and TRBJ2-3; the match to TRBD2 covers 9 bases. The germline V gene has CDR1 SNHLY and CDR2 FYNNEI. CDR3 size: 14 residues. V gave up 6 bases and J gave up 0 bases; unmatched junction bases: 1. This CDR3 reads CASRLAGSTDTQYF. The CDR3 DNA follows: TGTGCCAGCAGGCTAGCGGGGAGCACAGATACGCAGTATTTT.

The chain employs TRBV27 and TRBJ2-1, with 9 bases identical to TRBD2. In germline, CDR1 is MNHEY, CDR2 SMNVEV (reference sequence). The V gene end was trimmed by 5 bases and the J gene end by 9 bases; junction bases not matched to a gene: 8. The CDR3 extends over 14 amino acids. CDR3: CASSRTSVLGEQFF. In DNA, the CDR3 is TGTGCCAGCAGTCGGACTAGCGTGTTAGGTGAGCAGTTCTTC.

The V gene is TRBV5-1, the J gene TRBJ2-1; TRBD2 agrees at 7 bases. V shed 4 bases, J shed 5 bases, and the junction held 15 bases outside the gene matches. Germline CDR1 SGHRS, CDR2 YFSETQ. This CDR3 has 17 amino acids. CDR3 amino acids: CASSADPSGNFNNEQFF. Written as DNA, the CDR3 is TGCGCCAGCAGCGCCGACCCTAGCGGAAATTTTAACAATGAGCAGTTCTTC.

The chain combines TRBV19 with TRBJ1-2; the D is unclear. Trimming left V 3 bases short and J 5 bases short, with 13 bases between. Germline loops: CDR1 LNHDA, CDR2 SQIVND (reference sequence). The length of the CDR3 is 14 residues. The CDR3, as DNA: TGTGCCAGTAGTATCGGGCCAGGAACATATGGCTACACCTTC. It codes for CASSIGPGTYGYTF.

The CDR3 loop is CASSLAVGGTEAFF. CDR3 DNA: TGTGCCAGCAGCTTGGCCGTCGGTGGCACTGAAGCTTTCTTT. The rearrangement links TRBV5-6 to TRBJ1-1; no reliable D call. The CDR3 consists of 14 residues. Germline CDR1 is SGHDT and CDR2 is YYEEEE. V dropped 0 bases and J dropped 4 bases, with 10 bases sitting between them. Variable domain in full (rest from reference TRBV5-6 and TRBJ1-1): DAGVTQSPTHLIKTRGQQVTLRCSPKSGHDTVSWYQQALGQGPQFIFQYYEEEERQRGNFPDRFSGHQFPNYSSELNVNALLLGDSALYLCASSLAVGGTEAFFGQGTRLTVV.

The genes are TRBV5-1 and TRBJ2-5, with D tentatively TRBD2 (5 bases). Germline CDR1 is SGHRS and CDR2 is YFSETQ. The CDR3 covers 15 residues. The ends were cut back, 2 bases at V and 5 bases at J, with 16 bases in the middle. CDR3 sequence (DNA): TGCGCCAGCAGCTTTCGTCGTCCAGCGGTGGAGACCCAGTACTTC. It is translated as CASSFRRPAVETQYF.

The J gene is TRBJ2-7, the V gene TRBV28; possible D gene TRBD1, 5 bases. The V and J ends lost 3 bases and 3 bases respectively, with 12 bases between them. The CDR3 length is 14 residues. The germline gives CDR1 MDHEN, CDR2 SYDVKM. CDR3 loop: CASSLIDSRYEQYF. In DNA, the CDR3 is TGTGCCAGCAGTTTGATTGACAGCCGCTACGAGCAGTACTTC.

The V gene is TRBV15, the J gene TRBJ2-5; 8 bases align to TRBD2. With V trimmed by 3 bases and J by 5 bases, 11 bases remained unmatched. In germline, CDR1 is LNHNV, CDR2 YYDKDF (reference sequence). CDR3 length: 16 residues. The CDR3 bases are TGTGCCACCAGCAGTCTTCCCGGGCTAGCGGGTGAGACCCAGTACTTC. This codes for CATSSLPGLAGETQYF.

The chain employs TRBV7-9 and TRBJ1-3; D call uncertain. The CDR3 length is 14 residues. In germline, CDR1 is SEHNR, CDR2 FQNEAQ (reference sequence). V was clipped by 4 bases and J by 2 bases, with 9 bases between them. The CDR3 here is CASSYDITGNTIYF. In DNA, the CDR3 is TGTGCCAGCAGCTACGACATAACTGGAAACACCATATATTTT.

J is TRBJ2-3 and V is TRBV30; D gene unclear. With 4 bases removed from V and 6 bases from J, the gap between germline ends came to 8 bases. CDR3 size: 11 residues. Germline V CDR1 and CDR2: GTSNPN, SVGIG (reference sequence). CDR3 sequence reads: CAWIVADTQYF. CDR3 sequence (DNA): TGTGCCTGGATCGTAGCCGATACGCAGTATTTT.

This clone was counted between two and nine times. The rearrangement joins TRBV4-3 to TRBJ2-3; no definite D call. The germline CDR1 and CDR2 sequences are LGHNA and YSLEER. The CDR3 length is 14 residues. The V gene lost 0 bases and the J gene lost 2 bases, with 6 bases spanning the gap. CDR3 loop: CASSQEIYTDTQYF. The CDR3 nucleotides are TGCGCCAGCAGCCAAGAAATTTACACAGATACGCAGTATTTT.

The chain carries TRBV18 and TRBJ2-7; TRBD2 agrees at 7 bases. This CDR3 region has 12 residues. The germline V gene has CDR1 KGHSH and CDR2 LQKENI. V shed 3 bases and J 13 bases; nucleotides not matched to a gene: 9. The chain's CDR3 is CASSPGGDFFYF. CDR3 nucleotides: TGTGCCAGCTCACCGGGGGGGGACTTCTTCTACTTC.